This TCR beta chain stems from a study of T cells in tuberculosis. Study details: The T cells targeted glucose monomycolate, a mycobacterial lipid, via CD1B.

The germline CDR1 and CDR2 sequences are LGHNA and YSLEER. The CDR3 is 15 residues long. The ends lost 5 bases at V and 5 bases at J; junction bases unmatched: 9. TCRdb's table, derived via immunoSEQ multiplex PCR, lists solely in-frame clones and lacks some. Seen here are around 35,000 clones, approximately 94% observed once, and the top ten hold 9% to 14%. This chain joins TRBV4-3 and TRBJ2-5; 9 bases agree with TRBD1. The sequenced material came from PBMCs. This TCR came from a donor under 30 with latent tuberculosis or without tuberculosis infection. Some clones in this sample may be carry-over from other donors' samples. The DNA of the CDR3 is TGCGCCAGCAGCAGCCACGGGACAGGGCTGGAGACCCAGTACTTC. Its translation is CASSSHGTGLETQYF.